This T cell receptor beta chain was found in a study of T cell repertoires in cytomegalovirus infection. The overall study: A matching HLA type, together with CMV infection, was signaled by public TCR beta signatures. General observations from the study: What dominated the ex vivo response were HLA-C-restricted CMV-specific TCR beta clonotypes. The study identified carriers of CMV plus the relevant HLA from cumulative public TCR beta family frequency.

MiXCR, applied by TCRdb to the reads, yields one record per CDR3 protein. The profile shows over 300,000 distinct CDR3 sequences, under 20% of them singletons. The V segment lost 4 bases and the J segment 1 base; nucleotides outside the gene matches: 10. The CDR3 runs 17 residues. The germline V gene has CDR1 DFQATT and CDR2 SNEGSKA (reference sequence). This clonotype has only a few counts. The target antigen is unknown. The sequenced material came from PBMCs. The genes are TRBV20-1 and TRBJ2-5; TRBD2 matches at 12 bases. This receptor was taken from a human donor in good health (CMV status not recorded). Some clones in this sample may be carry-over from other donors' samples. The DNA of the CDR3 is TGCAGTGCTACTCCGACTAGCGGGGGACGCTCCCAAGAGACCCAGTACTTC. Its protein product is CSATPTSGGRSQETQYF.